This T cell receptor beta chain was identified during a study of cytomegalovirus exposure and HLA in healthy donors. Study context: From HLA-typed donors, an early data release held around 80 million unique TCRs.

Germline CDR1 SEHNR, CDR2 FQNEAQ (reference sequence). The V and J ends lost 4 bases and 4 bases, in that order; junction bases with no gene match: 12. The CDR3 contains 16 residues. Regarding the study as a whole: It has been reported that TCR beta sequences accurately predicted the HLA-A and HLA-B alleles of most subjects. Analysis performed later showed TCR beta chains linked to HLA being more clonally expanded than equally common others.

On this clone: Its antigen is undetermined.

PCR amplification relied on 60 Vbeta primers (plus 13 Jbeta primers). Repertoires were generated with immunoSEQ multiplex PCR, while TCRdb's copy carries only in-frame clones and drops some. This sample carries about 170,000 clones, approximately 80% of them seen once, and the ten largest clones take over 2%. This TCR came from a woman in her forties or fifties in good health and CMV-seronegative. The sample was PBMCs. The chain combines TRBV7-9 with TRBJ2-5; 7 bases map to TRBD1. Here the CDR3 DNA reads TGTGCCAGCAGCTCACCCCTCGGGCCAGGGGGAGAGACCCAGTACTTC. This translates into CASSSPLGPGGETQYF.